The 3 T cell receptor beta chains in this list originate from one sample, sequenced in a study of early T cells in non-severe SARS-CoV-2 infection (dated by TCRdb to about 2021). Library prep was done by 5' RACE. Sequencing was performed on a NextSeq 500. TCRdb redid the processing of the public reads, applying fastp at Q25 and MiXCR, and retained in-frame beta chains. Rows with a matching CDR3 protein are joined into one entry that keeps the most common DNA and genes. Counted in this sample were over 60,000 distinct CDR3 sequences; approximately 14% of them appeared once. The top ten clones comprise 4% to 5% of the sample. The sample comprised whole blood. The receptors shown here come from an adult who was a healthcare worker with PCR-confirmed SARS-CoV-2 infection or an uninfected control (not recorded which).

This clonotype has just a few counts. The chain combines TRBV6-2 or TRBV6-3 with TRBJ2-1; TRBD1 is a possible D gene (5 bases). The CDR3 runs to 15 residues. Germline V gene lookup returns CDR1 MNHEY and CDR2 SVGEGT. The V end was cut by 4 bases, the J end by 4 bases, with 14 bases between. Written as DNA, the CDR3 is TGTGCCAGCAGTTTTTCAGGGAATGGGTACAATGAGCAGTTCTTC. Translation gives CASSFSGNGYNEQFF.

The J gene is TRBJ2-2, the V gene TRBV20-1, with no clear D. Germline V gives CDR1 DFQATT, CDR2 SNEGSKA (reference sequence). The CDR3 runs 12 residues. Trimming removed 4 bases from V and 6 bases from J, with 9 bases in between. CDR3 DNA: TGCAGTGCTAACCCAGGCGCCGGGGAGCTGTTTTTT. Protein: CSANPGAGELFF.

This clonotype was recorded many times. The chain uses TRBV5-4 and TRBJ1-1; D is uncertain. The CDR3 runs to 14 residues. V lost 4 bases and J lost 0, with 10 bases in between. The germline V gene has CDR1 SGHNT and CDR2 YYREEE (reference sequence). In DNA form, the CDR3 reads TGTGCCAGCAGCCCGCGGTTCTTGAACACTGAAGCTTTCTTT. Translated: CASSPRFLNTEAFF.